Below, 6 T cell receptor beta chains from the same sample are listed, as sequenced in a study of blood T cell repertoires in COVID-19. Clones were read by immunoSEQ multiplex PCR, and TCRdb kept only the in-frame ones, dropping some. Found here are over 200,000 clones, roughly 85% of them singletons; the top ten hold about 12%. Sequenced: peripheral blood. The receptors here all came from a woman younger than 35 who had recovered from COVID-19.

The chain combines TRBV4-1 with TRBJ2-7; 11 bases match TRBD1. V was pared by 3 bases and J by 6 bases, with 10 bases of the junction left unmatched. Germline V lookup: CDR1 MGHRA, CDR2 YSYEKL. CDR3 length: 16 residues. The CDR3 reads CASSQLPGQGVGEQYF. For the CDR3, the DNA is TGCGCCAGCAGCCAGCTCCCGGGACAGGGGGTGGGCGAGCAGTACTTC.

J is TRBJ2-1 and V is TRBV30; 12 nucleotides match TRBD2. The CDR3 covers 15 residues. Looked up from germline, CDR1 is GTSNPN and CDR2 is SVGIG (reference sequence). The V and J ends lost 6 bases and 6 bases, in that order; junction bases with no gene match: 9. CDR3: CACLLLAGGSNEQFF. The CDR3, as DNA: TGTGCCTGCCTTCTACTAGCGGGAGGTTCCAATGAGCAGTTCTTC.

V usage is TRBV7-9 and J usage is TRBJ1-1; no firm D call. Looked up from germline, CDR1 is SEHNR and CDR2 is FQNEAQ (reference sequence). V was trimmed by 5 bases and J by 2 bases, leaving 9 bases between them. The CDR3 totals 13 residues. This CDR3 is CASSGQFNTEAFF. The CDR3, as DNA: TGTGCCAGCAGCGGGCAATTCAACACTGAAGCTTTCTTT.

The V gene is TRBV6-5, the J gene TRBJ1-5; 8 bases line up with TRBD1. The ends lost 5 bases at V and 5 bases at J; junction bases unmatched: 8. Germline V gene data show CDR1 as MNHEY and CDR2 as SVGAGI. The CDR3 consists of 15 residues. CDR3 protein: CASSHGQGIYQPQHF. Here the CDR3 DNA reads TGTGCCAGCAGTCACGGACAGGGAATTTATCAGCCCCAGCATTTT.

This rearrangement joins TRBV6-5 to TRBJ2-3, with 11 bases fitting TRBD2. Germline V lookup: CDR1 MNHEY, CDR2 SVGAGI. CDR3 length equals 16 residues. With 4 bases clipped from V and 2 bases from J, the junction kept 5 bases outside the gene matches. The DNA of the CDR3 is TGTGCCAGCAGTTTGCGACTAGCGGGAACCACAGATACGCAGTATTTT. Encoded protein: CASSLRLAGTTDTQYF.

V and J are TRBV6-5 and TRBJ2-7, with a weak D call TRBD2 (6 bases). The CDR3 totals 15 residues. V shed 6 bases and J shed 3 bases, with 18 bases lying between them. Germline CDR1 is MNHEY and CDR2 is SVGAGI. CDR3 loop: CASSLRPGLFYEQYF. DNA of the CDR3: TGTGCCAGCAGCCTCCGACCGGGACTCTTCTACGAGCAGTACTTC.